Given below is one T cell receptor beta chain in context. It has no known antigen specificity. Base qualities are not recorded, but no much larger clone differs from it by a single base. The receptor library was made with the immunoSEQ multiplex PCR assay. The immuneACCESS repertoire file appears here via TCRdb, limited to in-frame rearrangements. These files lack a portion of the clones; in checked studies, under half of the deficit traces to unresolved V genes, and the cause of the others is not known. Counted in this sample were under 35,000 clones; approximately 86% of them appeared once. The ten largest account for about 8% of the sample. The data derive from a study of T cell changes during pregnancy in multiple sclerosis (dated by TCRdb to the late 2010s). Background for the entire study: Changes in the T cell repertoire over the course of pregnancy were examined in this study in women with multiple sclerosis.

CDR1 and CDR2 are drawn from the germline V gene: SGDLS, YYNGEE. Trimming removed 3 bases from V and 5 bases from J; the gene matches leave 11 bases unexplained. Inclusive of the bounding cysteine and phenylalanine, the CDR3 is 15 residues long. The kept DNA is CDR3 alone, 45 bases in frame from the first base. The sequence came from a female donor with multiple sclerosis, enrolled in a pregnancy study. The source was CD8+ T cells from peripheral blood mononuclear cells, collected before pregnancy. Recombination connected TRBV9 to TRBJ2-7; TRBD2 agrees with 7 junctional bases. In nucleotides, the sequence is TGTGCCAGCAGCGCCCTCGGCGGGAGATCCCACGAGCAGTACTTC. Translated, this gives CASSALGGRSHEQYF.